This T cell receptor beta chain was recorded in a study of beta chain features in type 1 diabetes. Across the whole study: Regarding age, gender and cell yields, patients proved similar to healthy donors. Sorted cells from all samples, numbering approximately 100 million, were examined. The study, taken as a whole, reports: More deletions and fewer insertions at VDJ junctions were seen in type 1 diabetes patients.

Expressed TCRB transcripts were sequenced because the isolated RNA had all been reverse transcribed beforehand. TCRdb's copy holds only in-frame clones and misses some; the assay was immunoSEQ multiplex PCR. The table has around 430,000 clones, approximately 30% seen once. V gave up 2 bases and J gave up 0 bases; unmatched junction bases: 1. The CDR3 runs 15 residues. CDR1 SGHNT and CDR2 YYREEE come from the germline V gene (reference sequence). A sort by CD45RO/CCR7/CD25/CD127/CD95/CD27 yielded CD4+ naive, central memory, regulatory and stem cell-like memory cells. With regard to this clone: Its antigen remains unidentified.

Specimen: naive CD4+ T cells from blood. This rearrangement joins TRBV5-4 to TRBJ2-1; TRBD2 matches 8 bases. The receptor comes from a man between 18 and 35 years old in good health. The CDR3 region is CASSFTSGSYNEQFF. The CDR3 DNA is TGTGCCAGCAGCTTCACTAGCGGCTCCTACAATGAGCAGTTCTTC. Filled out from reference TRBV5-4 and TRBJ2-1, the complete variable domain reads ETGVTQSPTHLIKTRGQQVTLRCSSQSGHNTVSWYQQALGQGPQFIFQYYREEENGRGNFPPRFSGLQFPNYSSELNVNALELDDSALYLCASSFTSGSYNEQFFGPGTRLTVL.